A single sample is the source of the 28 T cell receptor beta chains below, sequenced in a study of blood T cell repertoires in COVID-19. Here immunoSEQ multiplex PCR was the method, and the copy in TCRdb shows in-frame clones only, minus some. Of over 200,000 clones listed, approximately 80% are singletons. Source material: peripheral blood. The receptor source for this set is a man aged 40-49 years with acute or convalescent COVID-19.

A few counts support this clone. This sequence joins TRBV4-3 and TRBJ2-7; a possible D gene is TRBD2 (6 bases). V was pared by 3 bases and J by 3 bases, with 15 bases between. The germline gives CDR1 LGHNA, CDR2 YSLEER. This CDR3 has 15 residues. The chain's CDR3 is CASSHEAGPHYEQYF. The CDR3 nucleotides are TGCGCCAGCAGCCACGAAGCGGGCCCTCACTACGAGCAGTACTTC.

The J gene is TRBJ2-3, the V gene TRBV7-8, with 12 nucleotides matching TRBD2. The length of the CDR3 is 17 residues. Germline loops: CDR1 SGHVS, CDR2 FQNEAQ. The trim removed 2 bases at V and 1 base at J, leaving 4 bases unmatched. The DNA for the CDR3 is TGTGCCAGCAGCTTACTAGCGGGAGGGGCGGGCACAGATACGCAGTATTTT. Its protein is CASSLLAGGAGTDTQYF.

The V call is TRBV7-9, the J call TRBJ1-2, with 10 bases that match TRBD1. The junction had 14 bases not matched to a gene; V was cut back by 3 bases and J by 4 bases. The CDR3 is 18 amino acids. Germline CDR1 and CDR2: SEHNR and FQNEAQ (reference sequence). In nucleotides, the CDR3 is TGTGCCAGCAGCTTCGACGGGACAGGGGCGCTATTTACCTATGGCTACACCTTC. Its protein is CASSFDGTGALFTYGYTF.

This clone was detected only once. The CDR3 is CASSSQGYEQYF. The CDR3 DNA reads TGTGCCAGCAGCTCCCAGGGGTACGAGCAGTACTTC. The chain has TRBV7-9 and TRBJ2-7; TRBD1 might be the D (6 bases). The V gene's germline CDR1 is SEHNR and CDR2 FQNEAQ (reference sequence). The CDR3 runs 12 residues. Between the trimmed V and J ends, which lost 4 bases and 4 bases, there was a span of 8 bases.

CDR3 residues: CASSPTSTGELFF. The CDR3 DNA reads as TGTGCCAGCTCTCCTACGTCCACCGGGGAGCTGTTTTTT. This chain joins TRBV18 and TRBJ2-2; D remains unclear. CDR3 length: 13 residues. Trimming pared 6 bases from V and 4 bases from J, leaving 9 bases between. Germline loops: CDR1 KGHSH, CDR2 LQKENI.

The V gene is TRBV9, the J gene TRBJ1-1; D is undetermined. The CDR3 is made up of 14 amino acids. The V gene lost 4 bases and the J gene lost 1 base, with 11 bases spanning the gap. The V gene's germline CDR1 is SGDLS and CDR2 YYNGEE. In DNA form, the CDR3 reads TGTGCCAGCAGCCCCCGGGTCACGAACACTGAAGCTTTCTTT. Translated: CASSPRVTNTEAFF. Full variable domain (outside the CDR3, taken from reference TRBV9 and TRBJ1-1): DSGVTQTPKHLITATGQRVTLRCSPRSGDLSVYWYQQSLDQGLQFLIQYYNGEERAKGNILERFSAQQFPDLHSELNLSSLELGDSALYFCASSPRVTNTEAFFGQGTRLTVV.

The rearrangement joins TRBV30 to TRBJ1-2; D is unclear. Germline V gene lookup returns CDR1 GTSNPN and CDR2 SVGIG (reference sequence). V lost 2 bases and J 6 bases, leaving 13 bases between the germline ends. This CDR3 has 13 residues. The CDR3 spells CAWSHELGHGYTF. The CDR3 nucleotides are TGTGCCTGGAGTCACGAACTGGGCCATGGCTACACCTTC.

The chain couples TRBV24-1 to TRBJ2-2, with D unresolved. Trimming removed 3 bases from V and 5 bases from J, with 9 bases in between. Per the germline V gene, CDR1 is KGHDR and CDR2 is SFDVKD. The CDR3 has 14 amino acids. The CDR3 coding sequence is TGTGCCACCAGTGATACACCTAGGACCGGGGAGCTGTTTTTT. Translation: CATSDTPRTGELFF.

J is TRBJ2-3 and V is TRBV7-9; 10 bases fit TRBD2. This CDR3 comprises 14 residues. J gave up 4 bases and V 4 bases, and 2 bases lay outside the gene matches. Germline loops: CDR1 SEHNR, CDR2 FQNEAQ (reference sequence). CDR3 coding DNA: TGTGCCAGCAGCTCTAGCGGGAGCCCAGATACGCAGTATTTT. Protein sequence: CASSSSGSPDTQYF.

The rearrangement links TRBV7-3 to TRBJ2-3, with D possibly matching TRBD1 (6 bases). Germline CDR1 and CDR2: SGHTA and FQGTGA. V dropped 2 bases and J dropped 2 bases, with 14 bases sitting between them. This CDR3 has 16 residues. CDR3 nucleotides: TGTGCCAGCAGCTTATTAGGGGGAAGTGACACAGATACGCAGTATTTT. The encoded protein is CASSLLGGSDTDTQYF.

The DNA for the CDR3 is TGCGCCAGCAGCCAAGATTTTCTAGCGGGAGATAATGAGCAGTTCTTC. Translating it yields CASSQDFLAGDNEQFF. The V and J genes are TRBV4-3 and TRBJ2-1; 10 bases agree with TRBD2. Germline V gene lookup returns CDR1 LGHNA and CDR2 YSLEER. The CDR3 is 16 residues long. With V trimmed by 0 bases and J by 7 bases, 6 bases remained unmatched.

This rearrangement joins TRBV3-1 (or the pseudogene TRBV3-2) to TRBJ2-5, with D possibly being TRBD2 (5 bases). Trimming cost V 0 bases and J 9 bases, with 14 bases left between them. The CDR3 extends over 14 amino acids. Germline V lookup: CDR1 LGHDT, CDR2 YNNKEL (reference sequence). The CDR3 sequence: CASSQDALEDAQYF. Here the CDR3 DNA reads TGTGCCAGCAGCCAAGATGCACTAGAAGATGCCCAGTACTTC.

The genes are TRBV19 and TRBJ2-3, with D uncertain. The germline CDR1 and CDR2 sequences are LNHDA and SQIVND (reference sequence). The CDR3 is 12 residues long. Trimming took 4 bases from V and 4 from J, leaving 6 bases between them. The CDR3 region has the DNA TGTGCCAGTAGTAGCGGAGCAGATACGCAGTATTTT. It is translated as CASSSGADTQYF.

V usage is TRBV30 and J usage is TRBJ1-2; D uncertain. The germline V gene has CDR1 GTSNPN and CDR2 SVGIG (reference sequence). V lost 3 bases and J 6 bases, leaving 23 bases between the germline ends. This CDR3 spans 16 amino acids. CDR3 sequence: CAWRRDPGMNRHGYTF. The CDR3 coding sequence is TGTGCCTGGAGGCGAGACCCGGGAATGAATCGCCATGGCTACACCTTC.

V and J are TRBV4-1 and TRBJ1-1; D is perhaps TRBD1 (5 bases). Trimming took 0 bases from V and 5 from J, leaving 10 bases between them. The CDR3 totals 14 residues. Germline V gene sequence: CDR1 MGHRA, CDR2 YSYEKL. The CDR3 is CASSQDRGRTEAFF. The CDR3 DNA follows: TGCGCCAGCAGCCAAGATAGGGGCCGGACTGAAGCTTTCTTT.

The V gene is TRBV9, the J gene TRBJ2-3; D might be TRBD2 (5 bases). CDR1 and CDR2 (germline): SGDLS, YYNGEE. The CDR3 covers 15 residues. V was cut by 0 bases and J by 2 bases, with 10 bases left in between. CDR3 region: CASSVEGDFTDTQYF. CDR3 nucleotides: TGTGCCAGCAGCGTAGAGGGAGACTTCACAGATACGCAGTATTTT.

The table lists this clone with a count of one. The rearrangement uses TRBV5-4 and TRBJ1-1, with 7 bases lining up with TRBD1. Per germline, CDR1 SGHNT and CDR2 YYREEE (reference sequence). The V and J ends lost 4 bases and 1 base, in that order; junction bases with no gene match: 10. The CDR3 extends over 16 amino acids. CDR3 in amino acids: CASSVGRDRENTEAFF. In DNA form, the CDR3 reads TGTGCCAGCAGCGTAGGACGGGACAGAGAGAACACTGAAGCTTTCTTT.

This clone came up once. The J gene is TRBJ2-2, the V gene TRBV6-5; D unclear. With 6 bases removed from V and 6 bases from J, the gap between germline ends came to 8 bases. This CDR3 has 12 residues. Per the germline V gene, CDR1 is MNHEY and CDR2 is SVGAGI. CDR3 loop: CASSPRPGELFF. DNA of the CDR3: TGTGCCAGCAGCCCGAGGCCCGGGGAGCTGTTTTTT.

The rearrangement links TRBV5-4 to TRBJ2-3, with 10 positions matching TRBD2. Germline CDR1 reads SGHNT; CDR2 reads YYREEE (reference sequence). The CDR3 is made up of 15 amino acids. J was trimmed by 0 bases and V by 4 bases; bases with no gene match: 2. The CDR3 is CASSPSGSSTDTQYF. Written as DNA, the CDR3 is TGTGCCAGCAGCCCTAGCGGGAGTAGCACAGATACGCAGTATTTT. Full variable domain (remainder filled in from reference TRBV5-4 and TRBJ2-3): ETGVTQSPTHLIKTRGQQVTLRCSSQSGHNTVSWYQQALGQGPQFIFQYYREEENGRGNFPPRFSGLQFPNYSSELNVNALELDDSALYLCASSPSGSSTDTQYFGPGTRLTVL.

This clone was counted once. The chain recombines TRBV27 with TRBJ1-2, with 10 bases matching TRBD1. Trimming cost V 3 bases and J 8 bases; bases outside gene matches: 6. CDR3 length equals 14 residues. Germline CDR1 is MNHEY and CDR2 is SMNVEV (reference sequence). CDR3 in amino acids: CASSFADRGGGYTF. In nucleotides, the CDR3 is TGTGCCAGCAGTTTTGCGGACAGGGGGGGAGGCTACACCTTC.

This clone occurred a few times. The chain has TRBV7-2 and TRBJ2-7; a weak D match, TRBD1 (6 bases). Germline V gene sequence: CDR1 SGHTA, CDR2 FQGNSA. The CDR3 length is 15 residues. V was trimmed by 5 bases and J by 1 base, leaving 15 bases between them. The CDR3 DNA reads as TGTGCCAGCAGCCCCTCGACAGGCCGTTCCTACGAGCAGTACTTC. This codes for CASSPSTGRSYEQYF. The entire variable domain, with the rest obtained from reference TRBV7-2 and TRBJ2-7, is as follows: GAGVSQSPSNKVTEKGKDVELRCDPISGHTALYWYRQSLGQGLEFLIYFQGNSAPDKSGLPSDRFSAERTGGSVSTLTIQRTQQEDSAVYLCASSPSTGRSYEQYFGPGTRLTVT.

This clone was seen repeatedly, ten times or more. CDR3 region: CAWRHRGTDTQYF. In DNA form, the CDR3 reads TGTGCCTGGAGACACAGGGGCACAGATACGCAGTATTTT. This chain links TRBV30 with TRBJ2-3, with D perhaps TRBD1 (6 bases). The CDR3 is 13 amino acids. V was shortened by 3 bases and J by 1 base, with 8 bases between the two germline ends. Germline CDR1 reads GTSNPN; CDR2 reads SVGIG (reference sequence).

This chain links TRBV12-3 or TRBV12-4 with TRBJ1-1; D is unresolved. The length of the CDR3 is 12 residues. The V end was cut by 7 bases, the J end by 1 base, with 7 bases between. In nucleotides, the CDR3 is TGTGCCAGCACCCGGAGGAACACTGAAGCTTTCTTT. This sequence encodes CASTRRNTEAFF.

The genes are TRBV3-1 (or the pseudogene TRBV3-2) and TRBJ2-3; 7 bases align to TRBD1. Germline lookup yields CDR1 LGHDT and CDR2 YNNKEL (reference sequence). The CDR3 sequence is 15 residues long. With V trimmed by 2 bases and J by 6 bases, 8 bases remained unmatched. The CDR3 nucleotides read TGTGCCAGCAGCCAACAGAAGGGGGCATGGGATACGCAGTATTTT. Its translation is CASSQQKGAWDTQYF.

J is TRBJ1-2 and V is TRBV28; D not certain. This CDR3 has 14 amino acids. The V and J ends lost 1 base and 0 bases respectively, with 6 bases between them. Germline lookup yields CDR1 MDHEN and CDR2 SYDVKM. The chain's CDR3 is CASSLLGANYGYTF. CDR3 in DNA: TGTGCCAGCAGTTTATTGGGAGCTAACTATGGCTACACCTTC.

The V and J genes are TRBV28 and TRBJ2-7; 11 nucleotides line up with TRBD1. In germline, CDR1 is MDHEN, CDR2 SYDVKM. The V segment lost 2 bases and the J segment 7 bases; nucleotides outside the gene matches: 7. The CDR3 length is 15 residues. This chain's CDR3 is CASSLGTGGTWEQYF. As DNA, the CDR3 is TGTGCCAGCAGTTTAGGGACAGGGGGAACGTGGGAGCAGTACTTC.

The chain recombines TRBV6-5 with TRBJ1-6; D ambiguous. Trimming pared 7 bases from V and 7 bases from J, leaving 14 bases between. The CDR3 runs to 14 residues. Germline V lookup: CDR1 MNHEY, CDR2 SVGAGI. CDR3 sequence reads: CASTSTAGNSPLHF. The CDR3 DNA is TGTGCCAGCACCTCGACCGCGGGAAATTCACCCCTCCACTTT.

The chain recombines TRBV5-4 with TRBJ2-7; possible D gene TRBD2, 5 bases. The germline CDR1 and CDR2 sequences are SGHNT and YYREEE (reference sequence). The ends were cut back, 3 bases at V and 6 bases at J, with 13 bases in the middle. CDR3 length equals 13 residues. The CDR3 bases are TGTGCCAGCAGCTCCCGGATAGAGGGCGAGCAGTACTTC. This sequence encodes CASSSRIEGEQYF. Full variable domain (missing parts from reference TRBV5-4 and TRBJ2-7): ETGVTQSPTHLIKTRGQQVTLRCSSQSGHNTVSWYQQALGQGPQFIFQYYREEENGRGNFPPRFSGLQFPNYSSELNVNALELDDSALYLCASSSRIEGEQYFGPGTRLTVT.